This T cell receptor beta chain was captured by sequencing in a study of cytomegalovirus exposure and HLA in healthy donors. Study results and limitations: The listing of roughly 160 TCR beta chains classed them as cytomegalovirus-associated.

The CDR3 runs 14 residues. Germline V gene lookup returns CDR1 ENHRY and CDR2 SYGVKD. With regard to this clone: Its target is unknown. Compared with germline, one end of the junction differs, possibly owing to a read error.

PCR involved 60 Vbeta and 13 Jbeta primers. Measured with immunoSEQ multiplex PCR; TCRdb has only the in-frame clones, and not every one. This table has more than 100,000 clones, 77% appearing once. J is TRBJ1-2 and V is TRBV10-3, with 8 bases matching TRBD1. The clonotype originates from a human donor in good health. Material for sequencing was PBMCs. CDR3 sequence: CTIGTGGANYGYTF. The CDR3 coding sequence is TGTACCATCGGCACAGGGGGTGCTAACTATGGCTACACCTTC.